This T cell receptor (beta chain) was sequenced for a study of shared clonotypes between healthy human individuals. Germline V CDR1 and CDR2: MGHRA, YSYEKL. The CDR3 runs to 17 residues. V was cut by 1 base and J by 10 bases, with 23 bases left in between. Some clones are missing from TCRdb's copy, which holds only in-frame ones; the method was immunoSEQ multiplex PCR. The table has 1.4 million to 1.5 million clones, approximately 96% seen once. Sequencing was performed on naive CD4+ T cells sorted from blood. Sample subset: CD45RA+ positively selected. This TCR came from a man between 25 and 39 years old in good health. The rearrangement joins TRBV4-1 to TRBJ2-1, with D perhaps matching TRBD2 (7 bases). The CDR3, as DNA: TGCGCCAGCAGCCAAGTCGGGGGGCAGGGGTGGGGACTGGAGCAGTTCTTC. This sequence encodes CASSQVGGQGWGLEQFF.